The present T cell receptor (beta chain) was sequenced within a study of shared clonotypes between healthy human individuals. This clone was detected only a few times. Only in-frame clones appear in the TCRdb table, and some are missing; sequencing was by immunoSEQ multiplex PCR. The table has about 600,000 clones, just over 75% seen once; the top ten hold 12%. Germline V gene sequence: CDR1 MDHEN, CDR2 SYDVKM. J was trimmed by 2 bases and V by 2 bases; bases with no gene match: 8. The CDR3 totals 17 residues. The receptor's source is a woman aged 40 to 50 in good health. Some clones in this sample may be carry-over from other donors' samples. Sequenced sample: PBMCs. The chain combines TRBV28 with TRBJ2-7, with 11 positions matching TRBD1. CDR3 sequence reads: CASSLPGQGARAYEQYF. As DNA, the CDR3 is TGTGCCAGCAGTTTACCTGGACAGGGGGCTCGGGCCTACGAGCAGTACTTC.